The next 21 T cell receptor beta chains were all read from a single sample in a study of cytomegalovirus exposure and HLA in healthy donors. The PCR had 60 Vbeta and 13 Jbeta primers. Assay: immunoSEQ multiplex PCR; the TCRdb copy retains only in-frame clones and omits some. The sample holds 200,000 to 250,000 clones, around 80% seen once. The sequencing sample was made of PBMCs. The receptors were gathered from a woman between 35 and 50 years old in good health and CMV-seropositive.

The chain has TRBV6-5 and TRBJ2-2, with D possibly matching TRBD2 (5 bases). This CDR3 spans 14 amino acids. V shed 4 bases and J shed 6 bases, with 12 bases lying between them. CDR1 and CDR2 (germline): MNHEY, SVGAGI. Written as DNA, the CDR3 is TGTGCCAGCAGTTCCCGGGATGGGGCCGGGGAGCTGTTTTTT. Its protein is CASSSRDGAGELFF.

The chain has TRBV4-3 and TRBJ1-2, with 10 bases lining up with TRBD1. The CDR3 length is 14 residues. Germline V CDR1 and CDR2: LGHNA, YSLEER. Losses at the gene ends were 1 base for V and 6 bases for J; bases not matched to a gene: 2. CDR3 DNA sequence: TGCGCCAGCAGCCAAGGGGACAGGGGACATGGCTACACCTTC. It yields the protein CASSQGDRGHGYTF.

V is TRBV18 and J is TRBJ2-7, with 8 bases that match TRBD2. V dropped 6 bases and J dropped 1; count of bases not matched to a gene: 11. CDR1 and CDR2 (germline): KGHSH, LQKENI. This CDR3 has 16 residues. The CDR3, as DNA: TGTGCCAGCTCCCCGCGGGGTAGCGGGGATTCCTACGAGCAGTACTTC. Translated: CASSPRGSGDSYEQYF.

There are a few counts of this clone. The chain recombines TRBV7-9 with TRBJ2-7; no definite D call. Germline CDR1 reads SEHNR; CDR2 reads FQNEAQ (reference sequence). CDR3 size: 14 residues. Trimming took off 2 bases at V and 2 bases at J, with 10 bases between the two ends. The CDR3 DNA follows: TGTGCCAGCAGCTTAAAGGCAACTACCTACGAGCAGTACTTC. This encodes CASSLKATTYEQYF.

The CDR3 DNA follows: TGTGCCATCAGGTCCGGGACAGGTGACTACGAGCAGTACTTC. Encoded protein: CAIRSGTGDYEQYF. The rearrangement uses TRBV10-3 and TRBJ2-5, with TRBD1 matching over 8 bases. The end of the DNA aligns better with TRBJ2-7, so the J call may be wrong. This CDR3 spans 14 amino acids. CDR1 and CDR2 from the germline V gene are ENHRY and SYGVKD.

As concerns this clone: The junction departs from the called germline gene at one end, perhaps through a read error. The chain employs TRBV4-2 and TRBJ1-4; the D gene is possibly TRBD1 (5 bases). The V gene's germline CDR1 is LGHNA and CDR2 YNFKEQ. This CDR3 has 16 residues. Written as DNA, the CDR3 is TGTGCCAGCGGCCAAGATCCTAGGGGAAAGGATGAAAAACTGTTTTTT. This codes for CASGQDPRGKDEKLFF.

V gene TRBV5-6 combines with J gene TRBJ2-3; TRBD2 aligns across 9 bases. V lost 7 bases and J lost 0; bases outside the gene matches: 3. Germline V gives CDR1 SGHDT, CDR2 YYEEEE. The CDR3 consists of 14 residues. The CDR3 nucleotides are TGTGCCAGCGGCGGGGGGGCTAGCACAGATACGCAGTATTTT. This encodes CASGGGASTDTQYF.

The genes are TRBV4-2 and TRBJ2-3; 8 nucleotides align to TRBD2. CDR1 LGHNA and CDR2 YNFKEQ come from the germline V gene. CDR3 length: 19 amino acids. The V gene end was trimmed by 0 bases and the J gene end by 2 bases; junction bases not matched to a gene: 13. The chain's CDR3 is CASSQEFAGGLYDTDTQYF. As DNA, the CDR3 is TGTGCCAGCAGCCAAGAATTTGCGGGGGGTCTATATGACACAGATACGCAGTATTTT.

This clone has a single count. The CDR3 reads CASSLDWFPDNSPLHF. The CDR3 nucleotides read TGTGCCAGCAGCTTGGATTGGTTTCCGGATAATTCACCCCTCCACTTT. J is TRBJ1-6 and V is TRBV5-5, with no clear D. Germline CDR1 SGHKS, CDR2 YYEKEE (reference sequence). The CDR3 totals 16 residues. The germline V and J ends were trimmed by 0 bases and 5 bases, with 12 bases remaining between them.

To note about this clone: The same CDR3 can be traced to other DNA sequences in this sample. The chain is built from TRBV6-1 and TRBJ1-2; TRBD1 aligns across 8 bases. V lost 6 bases and J lost 3; bases outside the gene matches: 3. Germline V gene lookup returns CDR1 MNHNS and CDR2 SASEGT. The CDR3 spans 13 residues. The CDR3 loop is CASSATGDYGYTF. For the CDR3, the DNA is TGTGCCAGCAGCGCGACAGGGGACTATGGCTACACCTTC.

The chain is built from TRBV5-6 and TRBJ2-6, with D perhaps matching TRBD2 (5 bases). This CDR3 contains 16 residues. Per the germline V gene, CDR1 is SGHDT and CDR2 is YYEEEE. The V gene lost 4 bases and the J gene lost 0 bases, with 11 bases spanning the gap. CDR3 sequence (DNA): TGTGCCAGCAGCAGCAATGGACTCTCTGGGGCCAACGTCCTGACTTTC. This encodes CASSSNGLSGANVLTF.

This clone appeared a single time. The junction departs from the called germline gene at one end, perhaps through a read error. The chain has TRBV4-3 and TRBJ1-4; D gene ambiguous. The CDR3 spans 11 residues. Per germline, CDR1 LGHNA and CDR2 YSLEER. The chain's CDR3 is CASSPKEKLFF. The CDR3 DNA sequence: TGCGCCAGCAGCCCTAAGGAAAAACTGTTTTTT.

This sequence joins TRBV7-2 and TRBJ2-3; 8 bases are shared with TRBD2. CDR3 length: 17 residues. V was clipped by 1 base and J by 1 base; unmatched bases: 7. The germline gives CDR1 SGHTA, CDR2 FQGNSA. This CDR3 is CASSLGVNGGGTDTQYF. The CDR3 region has the DNA TGTGCCAGCAGCTTAGGAGTGAACGGGGGGGGCACAGATACGCAGTATTTT.

This clone was picked up one time. This chain connects TRBV2 to TRBJ1-1; D may be TRBD1 (5 bases). Per germline, CDR1 SNHLY and CDR2 FYNNEI. CDR3 length: 15 residues. Trimming pared 7 bases from V and 5 bases from J, leaving 20 bases between. The CDR3 loop reads CASKEESRGGTEAFF. The CDR3 DNA reads as TGTGCCAGCAAGGAAGAGAGTAGGGGAGGAACTGAAGCTTTCTTT.

This clone was seen a single time. The rearrangement joins TRBV7-2 to TRBJ2-7; 7 bases align to TRBD2. Germline loops: CDR1 SGHTA, CDR2 FQGNSA. V lost 2 bases to trimming and J lost 7 bases; unmatched junction nucleotides: 14. The CDR3 consists of 16 residues. The CDR3 DNA sequence: TGTGCCAGCAGCTTATCCTCCCTGACTAGCCGTGGGGAGCAGTACTTC. This encodes CASSLSSLTSRGEQYF.

This clone has only a few counts. The rearrangement links TRBV6-6 to TRBJ2-5, with TRBD2 identical over 8 bases. The CDR3 runs 14 residues. The junction had 6 bases not matched to a gene; V was cut back by 8 bases and J by 1 base. Germline loops: CDR1 MNHNY, CDR2 SVGAGI (reference sequence). The CDR3 sequence: CASGQRGPQETQYF. CDR3 coding DNA: TGTGCCAGCGGGCAGCGGGGGCCCCAAGAGACCCAGTACTTC.

This clone was seen a single time. This chain connects TRBV6-5 to TRBJ1-1; the D gene is possibly TRBD1 (6 bases). CDR1 and CDR2 from the germline V gene are MNHEY and SVGAGI. This CDR3 comprises 11 residues. Trimming removed 5 bases at V and 10 bases at J, with 11 bases between. DNA for the CDR3: TGTGCCAGCAGTCAGGGGCATGTAGCTTTCTTT. Its protein is CASSQGHVAFF.

V is TRBV11-2 and J is TRBJ2-5; D ambiguous. Germline CDR1 is SGHAT and CDR2 is FQNNGV. The CDR3 spans 13 residues. The V end lost 1 base, the J end lost 5 bases, and 8 bases lay between the germline ends. DNA for the CDR3: TGTGCCAGCAGCTTAGTGTTCCGGGAGACCCAGTACTTC. This sequence encodes CASSLVFRETQYF.

This chain links TRBV5-1 with TRBJ2-5; 9 nucleotides match TRBD2. Germline lookup yields CDR1 SGHRS and CDR2 YFSETQ. Trimming at V came to 5 bases and at J to 1 base, leaving 9 bases not matched to a gene. The CDR3 spans 16 residues. The DNA of the CDR3 is TGCGCCAGCAGTCCGACACTGCGGGGGGGCCAAGAGACCCAGTACTTC. Amino acid sequence: CASSPTLRGGQETQYF.

The V and J genes are TRBV5-4 and TRBJ1-2; tentative D call: TRBD1 (5 bases). Deletions cut 6 bases from V and 3 bases from J, with 12 bases between. From germline, CDR1 is SGHNT and CDR2 YYREEE (reference sequence). The CDR3 length is 13 residues. This chain's CDR3 is CASTFGGDYGYTF. The CDR3 nucleotides are TGTGCCAGCACCTTCGGAGGGGACTATGGCTACACCTTC.

The rearrangement uses TRBV19 and TRBJ1-2, with a weak D call TRBD1 (5 bases). The CDR3 consists of 11 residues. The V end lost 7 bases, the J end lost 8 bases, and 11 bases lay between the germline ends. Germline assignment: CDR1 LNHDA and CDR2 SQIVND (reference sequence). The CDR3, as DNA: TGTGCCAGTAAGGCAGGGCAAGGCTACACCTTC. Protein: CASKAGQGYTF. Based on the CDR3 plus reference TRBV19 and TRBJ1-2, the full variable domain is DGGITQSPKYLFRKEGQNVTLSCEQNLNHDAMYWYRQDPGQGLRLIYYSQIVNDFQKGDIAEGYSVSREKKESFPLTVTSAQKNPTAFYLCASKAGQGYTFGSGTRLTVV.